The text below deals with one TCR beta chain. Germline V gene sequence: CDR1 MNHEY, CDR2 SVGAGI. Losses at the gene ends were 6 bases for V and 6 bases for J; bases not matched to a gene: 8. The CDR3 runs 15 residues. This sample is drawn from a study of blood T cell repertoires in COVID-19. Study as a whole: Acute-phase and convalescent COVID-19 samples originated in the United States, Italy and Spain. Sample material is recorded as cDNA or gDNA derived from T cells, B-cell-depleted T cells, or PBMCs.

As processed by the authors: Estimation of nucleated cell counts was performed using reference gene primer amplification. The table came from immunoSEQ multiplex PCR; TCRdb's copy has only in-frame clones and leaves some out. V and J calls and clone size are given by that table; D and trimming were obtained from the DNA. The sample carries approximately 150,000 clones, under 90% recorded once. Sequencing was done on a sample of peripheral blood. This clonotype was sampled from a human donor in a cohort sampled during active COVID-19. V gene TRBV6-5 combines with J gene TRBJ2-7, with 13 bases lining up with TRBD2. The CDR3 sequence: CASRPGGLAGVEQYF. Written as DNA, the CDR3 is TGTGCCAGCAGGCCCGGAGGACTAGCGGGAGTCGAGCAGTACTTC.